This record looks at one T cell receptor (beta chain) sequence and its context. This sample is part of a study of shared clonotypes between healthy human individuals. The data were produced by immunoSEQ multiplex PCR, yet TCRdb's version contains in-frame clones alone and is incomplete. The data contain about 980,000 clones, more than 75% of them singletons. The trim removed 4 bases at V and 2 bases at J, leaving 9 bases unmatched. The germline gives CDR1 SGHRS, CDR2 YFSETQ. This CDR3 region has 17 residues. Adult donors, all healthy and HIV-negative, had no recent acute infections or vaccinations. The sequencing input was memory CD4+ T cells sorted from blood. Subset described: CD45RA-negative fraction. The chain recombines TRBV5-1 with TRBJ2-1, with TRBD2 identical over 10 bases. The TCR comes from a man aged 18 to 35 in good health. The chain's CDR3 is CASSVTRAGGPYNEQFF. DNA for the CDR3: TGCGCCAGCAGCGTAACTAGAGCGGGAGGGCCCTACAATGAGCAGTTCTTC.